Sequencing of this TCR beta chain was carried out in a study of cytomegalovirus exposure and HLA in healthy donors (dated by TCRdb to between 2016 and 2019). For the study in its entirety: An earlier analysis of roughly 500 of the donors reported approximately 280 Gb of sequence data and 95 million to 130 million unique TCR beta sequences obtained from some 200 million T cells. Roughly 290 gigabases of sequencing data and tens of millions of unique TCR sequences made up an early release that covered nearly 650 HLA-typed donors. Of the roughly 420 genotyped donors, 75% to 85% were placed in the genetic ancestry cluster associated with self-reported Caucasian donors. The study aimed to test whether cataloging public T cell receptors could reveal signatures of past pathogen exposure. Using immunosequencing, the study profiled T cell repertoires from approximately 700 subjects and related those repertoires to cytomegalovirus serostatus. Besides the first cohort of about 730 subjects, a separate validation cohort made up of 90 to 150 different subjects was used. To predict cytomegalovirus infection status, the study combined high-throughput TCR immunosequencing, statistical association of individual TCRs with disease status, and machine learning. A later analysis re-analyzed previously published TCR beta repertoires from hundreds of donors and added high-resolution HLA genotyping to study TCR occurrence patterns. Rather than using new phenotypic data, the later analysis identified candidate immune exposures from TCR beta sequences and from how often those sequences occurred across donors. In an earlier analysis of 500 to 650 of the donors, high-throughput TCR beta sequencing was used to judge whether each TCR beta V gene segment behaved as functional or pseudogenic. Donor age, sex, ethnicity and CMV serostatus were compiled together with the repertoire data. Genome-wide SNP genotypes for about 55% of the roughly 670 donors were used in a later genetic analysis, which treated that subset as a discovery cohort. All discovery cohort repertoires had been generated using a single sequencing platform. Class I and class II HLA loci were covered by the typing at four-digit resolution. Typing coverage varied by locus: roughly 620-630 donors for A, B, C, DRB1 and DQB1; roughly 510 for DQA1; about 600 for DPA1; under 490 for DPB1. Four or five DR-DQ haplotypes were handled as single units for association and clustering, since linkage in the cohort was strong. Among almost 400 genotyped donors of the cohort, an average of around 240,000 unique TCR beta nucleotide sequences were sequenced per donor, roughly a sixth of them non-productive.

Summary of the overall study and its limitations: Correlated functional status among segregating V segments might reflect linkage disequilibrium, but an unknown experimental factor could not be ruled out. The sequencing pipeline was judged likely to have produced a cluster of highly shared sequence variants as a technical artifact. Because counts were too low, roughly 18 rarely observed V segments, including chromosome 9 orphons, were left out of the earlier analysis of 587 of the donors. According to a later analysis, parvovirus B19, influenza, CMV and Epstein-Barr virus appeared linked to several top co-occurrence clusters. An earlier analysis of some 590 of the donors showed that most TCR beta V segments appeared in productive rearrangements either about 87% or about 30% of the time, which broadly matched IMGT annotations. The study gave a list of about 150 TCR beta chains associated with cytomegalovirus. When HLA alleles, especially DR and DQ, strongly co-occurred, attributing TCR associations to individual alleles was difficult. It was suggested by the authors that the approach could potentially be generalized to other disease states and immunological phenotypes. Compared with the 666-donor mean, donors in an Asian-associated ancestry cluster had fewer N-insertions in productive TCRs, according to a later genetic analysis. The classifier was reported to diagnose cytomegalovirus status with high specificity and sensitivity in both the original cohort and the validation cohort. Most TCR sequences were seen in very few donors, while some public TCRs were found in many individuals. According to a later analysis, most CMV-associated TCR beta chains appeared to be HLA-restricted, and the HLA associations seemed to be driven largely by CMV exposure. This cohort had only TCR beta chains sequenced, and the lack of alpha or paired-chain data limited which features could be detected. The only immune exposure information available for the cohort was CMV serostatus. Some IMGT-functional V segments, including TRBV6-2 and TRBV6-3, could not be distinguished by the 87-base-pair reads and were therefore excluded. The presence/absence analyses assumed that sequencing depth was roughly uniform across donors, and that assumption may not be true. In vitro tests confirmed that a few of the cytomegalovirus-associated TCR beta chains recognize cytomegalovirus antigens. Compared with equally common non-associated chains, HLA-associated TCR beta chains in a later analysis were more clonally expanded and had lower generation probabilities. In a later analysis, the rate of TCR association differed among HLA loci, with DRB1 alleles having the most associated TCRs and HLA-C alleles having the fewest. In a later analysis, more than 15,000 TCR beta sequences were associated with specific HLA alleles at a false discovery rate of 0.05. V-gene and J-gene trimming of TCR beta chains was associated with a missense DCLRE1C variant in a later genetic analysis, and the association was replicated in an independent cohort. Because HLA typing was unavailable for some donors at each locus, only the typed subset was used in association tests. A further reported finding was that TCR beta sequences accurately predicted the HLA-A and HLA-B alleles for most subjects in the first cohort.

The cohort consisted of approximately 670 healthy bone marrow donors. At the time of sampling, all cohort members were nominally healthy, though unrecorded immune exposures were likely present. The donor was CMV seronegative and was included in the group of about 400 seronegative cohort members. A peripheral blood sample was collected from each donor, and TCR beta sequencing was performed on peripheral blood mononuclear cells. Genomic DNA extraction from the blood cell samples was performed with the Qiagen DNeasy Blood Extraction Kit. Library method: the immunoSEQ multiplex PCR assay. A mixture of 60 forward primers for TCR Vbeta segments and 13 reverse primers for TCR Jbeta segments was used in the multiplex PCR. The CDR3 region of rearranged TCR beta genes was amplified from genomic DNA by a multiplex PCR assay. The Illumina HiSeq System was used to sequence the amplified TCR beta libraries as 87-base-pair reads. The original methods were these. In a later analysis, tens of millions of unique TCR beta chains were counted across the 500 to 850 repertoires, and roughly 11 million of these chains were shared by at least two donors. A nearest-neighbor algorithm error-corrected the raw reads and collapsed the reads into unique sequences, merging closely related sequences to remove PCR and sequencing errors. V, D and J gene segments were assigned by aligning CDR3 sequences to IMGT reference sequences. For a sequence to be retained, at least a six-nucleotide match to both a V gene segment and a J gene segment was required. A rearrangement counted as productive if the CDR3 had no stop codons and remained in frame with V and J, and every other rearrangement counted as non-productive. CDR3 was defined by IMGT convention, running from the second conserved V-encoded cysteine to the conserved J-encoded phenylalanine. Sequences without an unambiguous match to a single V gene segment were excluded from the earlier analysis of 587 of the donors. In an earlier analysis of 500 to 750 of the donors, V segments were called functional above 56.7% productive rearrangements and were called segregating when the between-donor standard deviation exceeded 5%. To diagnose cytomegalovirus status from the catalog of TCR beta chain sequences, a statistical classification framework was built. A later analysis assigned V and J genes by comparing TCR nucleotide sequences with IMGT/GENE-DB human TR gene sequences. A later analysis assigned CDR3 sequences and most-parsimonious VDJ recombination scenarios with the TCRdist pipeline. A later analysis defined each TCR beta chain by its CDR3 amino acid sequence plus V-gene family, and excluded reads lacking a unique V-gene family. In a later analysis, 450 to 600 highly shared, low-generation-probability nucleotide sequences were removed to address suspected cross-contamination and a sequencing artifact. For each public chain, a later analysis derived a clonal expansion index from normalized ranks of inferred template counts within each repertoire. In a later analysis, generation probabilities were computed using a VDJ recombination model fitted to out-of-frame rearrangements, and the results were checked against IGoR. In a later analysis, TCR-TCR, TCR-HLA and TCR-CMV co-occurrence was scored with hypergeometric tests, and a repertoire-size bias correction was applied to TCR pairs. To estimate false discovery rates, a later analysis permuted the HLA or CMV assignments 20 times. A later analysis grouped co-occurring TCRs with DBSCAN, adding TCRdist sequence similarity when clustering within HLA-allele-positive subsets. Co-occurrence clustering excluded repertoires with fewer than 30,000 or more than 120,000 public chains, plus five with anomalous nucleotide sharing. The clones in this table, taken by TCRdb from immuneACCESS, are in-frame only. Not every clone is retained; where verified, under half of the shortfall comes from an unresolved V gene, and the cause of the rest is unknown. V and J calls and clone size follow that table, whereas D and trimming were derived from the DNA. This sample holds around 210,000 clones; about three quarters were observed only once. The ten most abundant clones make up about 0.45% of the sample.

As for this clone: The target of this receptor is not known. Per-base qualities were not stored, and no clone one base away is much larger.

From the germline V gene (reference sequence), CDR1 is MNHEY and CDR2 is SMNVEV. V lost 2 bases and J lost 0 bases, and the count of bases not matched to a germline gene is 4. Inclusive of the bounding cysteine and phenylalanine, the CDR3 is 16 residues long. CDR3 DNA is the only sequence kept; it has 48 bases, read in frame from the first base. The V and J genes are TRBV27 and TRBJ1-3; the junction holds 7 bases that match TRBD1. The sequence derives from a boy under 18 in good health and CMV-seronegative. The specimen sequenced was PBMCs. The sequenced DNA: TGTGCCAGCAGTTTAAGGGGGCCCCGCTCTGGAAACACCATATATTTT. The resulting protein is CASSLRGPRSGNTIYF.